This TCR beta chain comes out of a study of PD-L1 blockade in urothelial cancer. Study-level background: Patients started atezolizumab in the mid-2010s, 1,200 mg intravenously every 3 weeks. Per blood sample, T cells had a median of about 130,000.

This sample's time point: peripheral blood 6 weeks after treatment start. For each patient, 1 to 8 samples were obtained, pretreatment and on-treatment. Measured with immunoSEQ multiplex PCR; TCRdb has only the in-frame clones, and not every one. The table includes 53,000 or so clones, 88% detected once. This clone was seen more than once but under ten times. The CDR3 runs to 14 residues. Germline V lookup: CDR1 SNHLY, CDR2 FYNNEI. Trimming cost V 4 bases and J 1 base, with 8 bases left between them. This clonotype originated in a man aged 60-69 years with urothelial cancer. The sequencing here drew on PBMCs, taken around atezolizumab (anti-PD-L1) treatment. The genes are TRBV2 and TRBJ1-3; the D is unclear. The CDR3 DNA is TGTGCCAGCAGTGTATCGGTATCTGGAAACACCATATATTTT. Its protein product is CASSVSVSGNTIYF. Full variable domain (outside the CDR3, taken from reference TRBV2 and TRBJ1-3): EPEVTQTPSHQVTQMGQEVILRCVPISNHLYFYWYRQILGQKVEFLVSFYNNEISEKSEIFDDQFSVERPDGSNFTLKIRSTKLEDSAMYFCASSVSVSGNTIYFGEGSWLTVV.